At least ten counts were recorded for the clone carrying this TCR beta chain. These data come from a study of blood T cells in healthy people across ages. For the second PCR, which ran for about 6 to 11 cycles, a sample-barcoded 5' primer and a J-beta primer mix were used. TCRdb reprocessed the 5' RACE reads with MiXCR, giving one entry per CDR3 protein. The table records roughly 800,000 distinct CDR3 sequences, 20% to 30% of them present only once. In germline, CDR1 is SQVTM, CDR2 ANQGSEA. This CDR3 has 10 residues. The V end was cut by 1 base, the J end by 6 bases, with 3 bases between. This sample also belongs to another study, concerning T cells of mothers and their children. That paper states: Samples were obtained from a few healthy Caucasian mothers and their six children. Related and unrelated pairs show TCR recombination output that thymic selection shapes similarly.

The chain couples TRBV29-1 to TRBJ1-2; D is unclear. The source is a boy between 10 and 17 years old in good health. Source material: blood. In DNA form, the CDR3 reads TGCAGCGTTGAAGGGGATGGCTACACCTTC. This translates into CSVEGDGYTF.